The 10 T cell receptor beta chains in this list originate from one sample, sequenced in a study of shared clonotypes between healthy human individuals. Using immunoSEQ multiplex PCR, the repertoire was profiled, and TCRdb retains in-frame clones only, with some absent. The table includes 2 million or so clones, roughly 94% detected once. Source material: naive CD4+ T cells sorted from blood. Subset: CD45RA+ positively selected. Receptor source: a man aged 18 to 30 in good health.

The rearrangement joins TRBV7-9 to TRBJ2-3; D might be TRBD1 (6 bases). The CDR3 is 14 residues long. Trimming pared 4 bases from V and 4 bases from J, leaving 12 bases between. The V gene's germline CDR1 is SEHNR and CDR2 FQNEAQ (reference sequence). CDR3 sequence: CASSSRGGPDTQYF. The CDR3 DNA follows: TGTGCCAGCAGCTCAAGAGGGGGACCAGATACGCAGTATTTT. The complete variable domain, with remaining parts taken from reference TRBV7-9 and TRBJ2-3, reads DTGVSQNPRHKITKRGQNVTFRCDPISEHNRLYWYRQTLGQGPEFLTYFQNEAQLEKSRLLSDRFSAERPKGSFSTLEIQRTEQGDSAMYLCASSSRGGPDTQYFGPGTRLTVL.

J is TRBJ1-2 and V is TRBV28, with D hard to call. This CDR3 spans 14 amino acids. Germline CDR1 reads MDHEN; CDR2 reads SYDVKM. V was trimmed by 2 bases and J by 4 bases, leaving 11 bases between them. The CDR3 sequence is CASSLRAVIYGYTF. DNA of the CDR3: TGTGCCAGCAGTTTAAGGGCCGTGATCTATGGCTACACCTTC.

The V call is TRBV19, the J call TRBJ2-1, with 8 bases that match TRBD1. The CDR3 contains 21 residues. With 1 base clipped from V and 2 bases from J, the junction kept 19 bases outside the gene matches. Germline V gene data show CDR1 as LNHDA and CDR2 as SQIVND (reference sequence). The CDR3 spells CASSIVRLPKTGTGAYNEQFF. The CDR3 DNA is TGTGCCAGTAGTATAGTCCGGCTACCCAAGACCGGGACAGGAGCCTACAATGAGCAGTTCTTC.

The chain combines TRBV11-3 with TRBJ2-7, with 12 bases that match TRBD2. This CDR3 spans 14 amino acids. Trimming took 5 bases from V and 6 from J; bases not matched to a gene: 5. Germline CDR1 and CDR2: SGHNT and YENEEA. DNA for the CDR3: TGTGCCAGCAGCCCGGGACTAGCGGGCGGCGAGCAGTACTTC. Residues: CASSPGLAGGEQYF.

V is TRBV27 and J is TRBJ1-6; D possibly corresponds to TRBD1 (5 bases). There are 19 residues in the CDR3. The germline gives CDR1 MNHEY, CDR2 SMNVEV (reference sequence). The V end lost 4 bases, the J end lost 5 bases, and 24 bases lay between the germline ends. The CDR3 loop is CASSSRGPGFSTNNSPLHF. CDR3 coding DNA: TGTGCCAGCAGTTCCCGAGGCCCAGGGTTCTCTACCAATAATTCACCCCTCCACTTT.

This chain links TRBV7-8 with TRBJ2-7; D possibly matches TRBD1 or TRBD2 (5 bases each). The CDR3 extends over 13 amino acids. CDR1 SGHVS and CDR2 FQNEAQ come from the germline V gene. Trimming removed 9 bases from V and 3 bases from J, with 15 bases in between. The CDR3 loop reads CARTQTEGYEQYF. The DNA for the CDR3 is TGTGCCAGGACCCAGACAGAGGGCTACGAGCAGTACTTC.

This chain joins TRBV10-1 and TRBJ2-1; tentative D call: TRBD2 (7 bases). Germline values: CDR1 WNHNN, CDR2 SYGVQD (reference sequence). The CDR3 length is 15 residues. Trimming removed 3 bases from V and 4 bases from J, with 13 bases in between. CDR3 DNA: TGCGCCAGCAGTGAAGGGAGGGGGGGATACAATGAGCAGTTCTTC. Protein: CASSEGRGGYNEQFF.

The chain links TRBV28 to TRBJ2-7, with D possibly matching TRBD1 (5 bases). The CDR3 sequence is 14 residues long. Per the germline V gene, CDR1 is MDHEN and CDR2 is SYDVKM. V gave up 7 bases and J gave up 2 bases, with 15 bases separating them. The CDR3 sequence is CASTPGSSAYEQYF. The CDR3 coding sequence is TGTGCCAGCACTCCAGGGTCGTCGGCCTACGAGCAGTACTTC.

CDR3 residues: CASRETGTVSSYNSPLHF. The CDR3 coding sequence is TGCGCCAGCAGGGAGACCGGGACCGTGAGCTCCTATAATTCACCCCTCCACTTT. The genes are TRBV5-1 and TRBJ1-6; TRBD1 is a possible D gene (5 bases). Germline V lookup: CDR1 SGHRS, CDR2 YFSETQ. This CDR3 region has 18 residues. V lost 5 bases to trimming and J lost 0 bases, with 18 bases between them.

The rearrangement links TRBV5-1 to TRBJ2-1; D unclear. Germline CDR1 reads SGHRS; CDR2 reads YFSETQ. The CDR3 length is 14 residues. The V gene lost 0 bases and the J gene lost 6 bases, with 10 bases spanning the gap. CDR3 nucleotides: TGCGCCAGCAGCTTGGTAGGGATTGGCAATGAGCAGTTCTTC. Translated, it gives CASSLVGIGNEQFF.